This T cell receptor beta chain was identified during a study of T cells in localized non-small cell lung cancer. This clone was seen a handful of times. Antigen unknown. This CDR3 has 18 amino acids. V was shortened by 5 bases and J by 2 bases, with 22 bases between the two germline ends. Germline CDR1 is SGHNT and CDR2 is YENEEA. Method: immunoSEQ multiplex PCR; TCRdb's copy keeps in-frame clones and lacks some. The table records about 1,300 clones, approximately 17% of them present only once. The study's findings and limits: Increased T cell density in blood showed an association with longer overall survival. Uninvolved adjacent lung had higher T cell clonality than tumor and all other tissues. In adjacent lung appeared a median 57 of the top 100 tumor clones.

V and J are TRBV11-3 and TRBJ2-1; D is possibly TRBD2 (6 bases). The specimen was lung tumor tissue, collected before any cancer treatment. This sequence originates from a female donor older than 55 with stage I squamous cell lung carcinoma. CDR3 in amino acids: CASSTQNLPGLAYNEQFF. DNA for the CDR3: TGTGCCAGCAGCACCCAAAACCTGCCGGGACTTGCCTACAATGAGCAGTTCTTC. Full variable domain (remainder filled in from reference TRBV11-3 and TRBJ2-1): EAGVVQSPRYKIIEKKQPVAFWCNPISGHNTLYWYLQNLGQGPELLIRYENEEAVDDSQLPKDRFSAERLKGVDSTLKIQPAELGDSAVYLCASSTQNLPGLAYNEQFFGPGTRLTVL.